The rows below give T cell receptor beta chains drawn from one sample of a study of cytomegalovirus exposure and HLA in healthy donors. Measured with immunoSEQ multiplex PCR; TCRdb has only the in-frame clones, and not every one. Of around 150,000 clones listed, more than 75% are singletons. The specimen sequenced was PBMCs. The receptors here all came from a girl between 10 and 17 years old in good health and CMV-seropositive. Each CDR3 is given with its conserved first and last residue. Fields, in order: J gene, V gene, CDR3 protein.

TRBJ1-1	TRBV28	CASTTGTEAFF
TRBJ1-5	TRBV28	CASTPGGFNQPQHF
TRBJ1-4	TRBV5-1	CASSFAAGTNEKLFF
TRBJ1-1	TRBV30	CAWSVLGDTEAFF
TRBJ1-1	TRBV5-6	CASSLPRTGSYTEAFF
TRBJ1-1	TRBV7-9	CASSLGSALNTEAFF
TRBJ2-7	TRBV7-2	CASSLDGGSSYEQYF
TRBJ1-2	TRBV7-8	CASSLGTSRGYTF
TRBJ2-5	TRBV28	CASSPAGAEETQYF
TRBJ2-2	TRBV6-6	CASSYSASGPTGELFF
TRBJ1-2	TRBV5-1	CASRSTGGWDGYTF
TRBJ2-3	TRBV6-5	CASSYSGEITDTQYF
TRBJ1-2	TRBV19	CASSSGQGLWYGYTF
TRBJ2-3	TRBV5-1	CASSQDRGGTDTQYF
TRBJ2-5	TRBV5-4	CASSPTGTTGQETQYF
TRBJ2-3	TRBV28	CASSLSLAGTDTQYF
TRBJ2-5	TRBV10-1	CASSESGAGTQYF
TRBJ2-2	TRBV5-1	CASSLVGAGELFF
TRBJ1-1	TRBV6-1	CASSVGREDTEAFF
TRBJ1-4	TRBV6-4	CASSDWTGGGSEKLFF
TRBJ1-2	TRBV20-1	CSAREGSATF
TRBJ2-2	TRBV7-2	CASSPGFEASGGSTGELFF
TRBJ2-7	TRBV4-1	CASSLPIKSGTGTYEQYF
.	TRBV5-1	CASSLGGQGAFYEQYF
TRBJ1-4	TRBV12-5	CASGRPPEYEKLFF
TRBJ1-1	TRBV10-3	CAISEGADTEAFF
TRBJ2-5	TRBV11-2	CASSLPMETQYF
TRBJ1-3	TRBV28	CASSFGGYSGNTIYF
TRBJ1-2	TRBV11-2	CASSGGGTGSIGYTF
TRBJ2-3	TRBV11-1	CASSVPFGSGVTDTQYF
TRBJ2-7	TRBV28	CASREQGGEQYF
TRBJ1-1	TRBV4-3	CASSQDVAISGDTEAFF
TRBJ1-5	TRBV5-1	CASSLLGEPQHF
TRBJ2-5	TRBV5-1	CASSDPGQGVETQYF
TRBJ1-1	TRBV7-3	CASSSTGNTEAFF
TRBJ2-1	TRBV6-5	CASNQGGSLYNEQFF
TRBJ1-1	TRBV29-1	CSVIRPSGTEAFF
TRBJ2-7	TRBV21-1	CASSKGRLAAYEQYF
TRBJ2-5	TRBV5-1	CASSLGQEPQETQYF
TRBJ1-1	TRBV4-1	CASSRADLQGAGTEAFF
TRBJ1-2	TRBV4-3	CASSQDQEGALGGYTF
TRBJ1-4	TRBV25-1	CASSVQVGANEKLFF
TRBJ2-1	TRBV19	CASSILDYSYNEQFF
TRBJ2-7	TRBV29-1	CSVGDSFSYEQYF
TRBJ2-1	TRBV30	CACELASRNEQFF
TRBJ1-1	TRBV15	CATSPGAPIEGNTEAFF
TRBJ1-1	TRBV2	CASNPGENTEAFF
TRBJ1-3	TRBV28	CASSLGPRNSGNTIYF
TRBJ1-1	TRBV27	CASSPRQGLTNTEAFF
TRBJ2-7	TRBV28	CASSQSAPEAGYF
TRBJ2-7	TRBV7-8	CASSTAGAYEQYF
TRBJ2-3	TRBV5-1	CASRPLAGGSADTQYF
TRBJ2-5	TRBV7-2	CASSPTSRYQETQYF
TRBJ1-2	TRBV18	CASSARGGNYGYTF
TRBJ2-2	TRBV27	CASSPGLAGAGELFF
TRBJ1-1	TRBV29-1	CSVGQGFMNTEAFF
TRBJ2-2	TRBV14	CASSQDTTSGSGELFF
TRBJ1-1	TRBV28	CASSLRRGTEAFF
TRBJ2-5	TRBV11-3	CASSPGQGSETQYF
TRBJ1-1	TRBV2	CASSVTRVTEAFF